These T cell receptor beta chains were read from a single sample in a study of immune cell composition in non-small cell lung cancer. The method was immunoSEQ multiplex PCR; TCRdb's version includes in-frame clones alone and lacks a portion of them. The sample records under 3,000 clones, 73% being singletons. The same data also went into a second study, on CD4 T cells in lung cancer.

Sequenced input: non-adjacent lung tissue. These receptor sequences come from a human donor with non-small cell lung cancer. Both conserved end residues are part of each CDR3. Fields, in order: clone size, J gene, V gene, D gene, CDR3 DNA, CDR3 protein. The D gene is left open where the match is weak. Rows give clone size only sometimes, using once, few, many, or a class for an expanded clone.

>NA|TRBJ2-7|TRBV6-5|TRBD1
TGTGCTTCCCGGACAGGAACCTACGAGCAGTACTTC
CASRTGTYEQYF
>few|TRBJ1-2|TRBV6-6|NA
TGTGCCAGCAGTTACCCGTCTTCCAACTATGGCTACACCTTC
CASSYPSSNYGYTF
>NA|TRBJ1-2|TRBV2|NA
TGTGCCAGCTATCGGGAGGCCCCTGGCTATGGCTACACCTTC
CASYREAPGYGYTF
>NA|TRBJ1-6|TRBV6-5|TRBD1
TGTGCCAGCAGAACCACGGGACAGAATAATTCACCCCTCCACTTT
CASRTTGQNNSPLHF
>NA|TRBJ2-7|TRBV18|NA
TGTGCCAGCTCTCCTTCGGACAGCTACGAGCAGTACTTC
CASSPSDSYEQYF
>NA|TRBJ2-5|TRBV14|TRBD2
TGTGCCAGCAGCCAAGACAGGGAGGGTTCCGGGGAGACCCAGTACTTC
CASSQDREGSGETQYF
>few|TRBJ2-2|TRBV10-3|TRBD2
TGTGCCATCAGTGAATTAGCGGGAGTTTCCGGGGAGCTGTTTTTT
CAISELAGVSGELFF
>NA|TRBJ1-6|TRBV5-1|NA
TGCGCCAGCAGCTTGGCGGGAGAAGATAATTCACCCCTCCACTTT
CASSLAGEDNSPLHF
>NA|TRBJ2-5|TRBV7-7|TRBD2
TGTGCTAGCAGCCCAGATAGCGGGGGGATCCTACAAGAGACCCAGTACTTC
CASSPDSGGILQETQYF
>NA|TRBJ2-3|TRBV27|TRBD1
TGTGCCAGCATAACATTTACAGGGGGCGGAGAAGATACGCAGTATTTT
CASITFTGGGEDTQYF
>few|TRBJ2-7|TRBV6-5|NA
TGTGCCAGCAGTTACGACTACAGCTCCTACGAGCAGTACTTC
CASSYDYSSYEQYF
>NA|TRBJ1-1|TRBV2|NA
TGTGCCAGCAGTGAACAGGGGAACACTGAAGCTTTCTTT
CASSEQGNTEAFF
>NA|TRBJ1-1|TRBV9|TRBD1
TGTGCCAGCAGCGTAGATTCAGGGGGTAGCACTGAAGCTTTCTTT
CASSVDSGGSTEAFF
>medium-sized|TRBJ1-5|TRBV6-5|TRBD1
TGTGCCAGCAGAAGGACAGGGAGGAATCAGCCCCAGCATTTT
CASRRTGRNQPQHF
>once|TRBJ1-1|TRBV7-8|TRBD1
TGTGCCAGCAGCTCGGGGACAGGTTTTGTGAACACTGAAGCTTTCTTT
CASSSGTGFVNTEAFF
>NA|TRBJ2-1|TRBV4-1|TRBD2
TGCGCCAGCAGCCGGACTAGCGCGAACAATGAGCAGTTCTTC
CASSRTSANNEQFF
>NA|TRBJ2-2|TRBV29-1|TRBD2
TGCAGCGCCGCGTACGGGGGGGCGGGGGAGCTGTTTTTT
CSAAYGGAGELFF
>NA|TRBJ2-1|TRBV6-5|TRBD2
TGTGCCAGCAGGGGGACTAGCGGGAGGGATGAGCAGTTCTTC
CASRGTSGRDEQFF
>NA|TRBJ1-4|TRBV7-8|TRBD1
TGTGCCAGCAGCACGGGACAGGGTCATGAAAAACTGTTTTTT
CASSTGQGHEKLFF
>NA|TRBJ2-1|TRBV7-3|NA
TGTGCCAGCAGCTCAAGCCTAGGATCGGGGGAGCAGTTCTTC
CASSSSLGSGEQFF
>NA|TRBJ2-5|TRBV28|TRBD1
TGTGCCAGCAGTCCGCTTCGACAGGGCCAAGAGACCCAGTACTTC
CASSPLRQGQETQYF
>NA|TRBJ2-2|TRBV7-9|NA
TGTGCCAGCAGCTGGAGTCCAAGGACAACCACCGGGGAGCTGTTTTTT
CASSWSPRTTTGELFF
>NA|TRBJ2-7|TRBV6-5|TRBD2
TGTGCCAGCAGTTACTCGGCGGGAGACCCCTACGAGCAGTACTTC
CASSYSAGDPYEQYF
>NA|TRBJ2-7|TRBV27|TRBD2
TGTGCCAGCAGTTTACGGGGGGTCCACGAGCAGTACTTC
CASSLRGVHEQYF
>few|TRBJ2-5|TRBV7-2|TRBD1
TGTGCCAGCAGCTTTACTACAGGGGGCGCCGAGACCCAGTACTTC
CASSFTTGGAETQYF
>NA|TRBJ1-4|TRBV28|TRBD1
TGTGCCAGCAGTCCCGTACAGGGGTGGAATGAAAAACTGTTTTTT
CASSPVQGWNEKLFF
>few|TRBJ1-6|TRBV27|NA
TGTGCCAGCAGTTTCAGTGGTTCACCCCTCCACTTT
CASSFSGSPLHF
>NA|TRBJ2-1|TRBV19|TRBD2
TGTGCCAGTAGTATAGCGGCTAGCGGATACAATGAGCAGTTCTTC
CASSIAASGYNEQFF